The 24 T cell receptor beta chains listed next were all sequenced from one sample in a study of low-dose radiotherapy and immunotherapy resistance in tumors. Alpha- and beta-chain coverage of first-strand cDNA came from TRAV- and TRBV-specific primers. TCRs were amplified for around 21 PCR cycles with a constant-region primer and V-primer adapter. TCRdb passed the reads through MiXCR, listing each CDR3 protein once. The sample has 60,000 or so distinct CDR3 sequences; about a quarter are singletons. Time point reported: before trial treatment. The sample was PBMCs, taken before treatment. All receptors derive from a male donor with rectosigmoid adenocarcinoma.

The chain links TRBV6-1 to TRBJ2-1, with 9 bases identical to TRBD2. The ends lost 11 bases at V and 3 bases at J; junction bases unmatched: 17. Germline lookup yields CDR1 MNHNS and CDR2 SASEGT. The CDR3 is made up of 17 amino acids. The CDR3 DNA reads as TGTGCCGGCCCGGGGGGTCGGAATAGCGGGGGCTACAATGAGCAGTTCTTC. It specifies CAGPGGRNSGGYNEQFF.

The table lists this clonotype with many counts. The rearrangement joins TRBV11-2 to TRBJ1-5; 9 bases line up with TRBD1. Germline CDR1 and CDR2: SGHAT and FQNNGV. The CDR3 extends over 14 amino acids. The trim removed 3 bases at V and 6 bases at J, leaving 3 bases unmatched. The CDR3 region is CASSLTGGSQPQHF. DNA of the CDR3: TGTGCCAGCAGCTTGACAGGGGGTAGTCAGCCCCAGCATTTT.

This clonotype occurred many times. This chain links TRBV7-2 with TRBJ2-3; 8 bases line up with TRBD1. CDR3 length: 15 amino acids. CDR1 SGHTA and CDR2 FQGNSA come from the germline V gene. Trimming at V came to 5 bases and at J to 1 base, leaving 5 bases not matched to a gene. The CDR3 protein is CASSLRTGRTDTQYF. The CDR3 DNA is TGTGCCAGCAGCCTACGGACAGGGCGCACAGATACGCAGTATTTT.

In this sample, this clonotype turned up many times. V is TRBV20-1 and J is TRBJ2-3; TRBD1 or TRBD2 may be the D gene (6 bases each). The length of the CDR3 is 14 residues. The germline CDR1 and CDR2 sequences are DFQATT and SNEGSKA (reference sequence). Trimming pared 4 bases from V and 2 bases from J, leaving 13 bases between. The CDR3, as DNA: TGCAGTGCTAAAACGGGGGCTGCCACAGATACGCAGTATTTT. It translates to CSAKTGAATDTQYF.

There are many counts of this clonotype. CDR3 sequence reads: CASSQEQVTEAFF. For the CDR3, the DNA is TGCGCCAGCAGCCAGGAACAGGTCACTGAAGCTTTCTTT. The rearrangement joins TRBV5-1 to TRBJ1-1; TRBD1 is a possible D gene (5 bases). The V gene lost 4 bases and the J gene lost 4 bases, with 11 bases spanning the gap. Germline V CDR1 and CDR2: SGHRS, YFSETQ. CDR3 size: 13 residues.

This clonotype was detected many times. The V gene is TRBV11-2, the J gene TRBJ2-1, with TRBD1 matching 8 bases. Per the germline V gene, CDR1 is SGHAT and CDR2 is FQNNGV. Trimming took 5 bases from V and 15 from J; bases not matched to a gene: 21. The length of the CDR3 is 16 residues. The CDR3 here is CASSGEETDRDMIWFF. The CDR3 DNA is TGTGCCAGCAGCGGAGAAGAAACGGACAGGGATATGATTTGGTTCTTC.

This clonotype was counted at least ten times. The V gene is TRBV27, the J gene TRBJ2-7; TRBD1 agrees at 7 bases. Germline CDR1 MNHEY, CDR2 SMNVEV (reference sequence). Unmatched junction bases numbered 8, after V lost 6 bases and J lost 3 bases. The CDR3 totals 14 residues. CDR3 sequence: CASRATGPFYEQYF. The CDR3 DNA sequence: TGTGCCAGCAGGGCGACAGGGCCTTTCTACGAGCAGTACTTC.

There are many counts of this clonotype. This sequence joins TRBV18 and TRBJ2-5, with a weak D call TRBD1 (6 bases). The V end was cut by 0 bases, the J end by 3 bases, with 20 bases between. Per the germline V gene, CDR1 is KGHSH and CDR2 is LQKENI. This CDR3 region has 18 residues. The CDR3 loop is CASSPPAWGQPEEETQYF. The CDR3 bases are TGTGCCAGCTCACCACCCGCCTGGGGACAACCGGAGGAAGAGACCCAGTACTTC.

There are many counts of this clonotype. The genes are TRBV28 and TRBJ2-7, with 9 bases aligning to TRBD1. The V gene's germline CDR1 is MDHEN and CDR2 SYDVKM. Germline trimming cut 6 bases from V and 6 bases from J; bases unmatched to any gene: 9. The CDR3 extends over 14 amino acids. For the CDR3, the DNA is TGTGCCAGCAGGGGACAGGGAGTTACCGCCGAGCAGTACTTC. Protein sequence: CASRGQGVTAEQYF.

This clonotype has a count of ten or more. J is TRBJ2-7 and V is TRBV2; 11 nucleotides align to TRBD1. Germline CDR1 is SNHLY and CDR2 is FYNNEI. With 7 bases clipped from V and 5 bases from J, the junction kept 7 bases outside the gene matches. The CDR3 runs 14 residues. CDR3 coding DNA: TGTGCCAGCACCAGGACAGGGGGCAGCAACGAGCAGTACTTC. This gives the protein CASTRTGGSNEQYF.

This clonotype has ten or more counts. The chain uses TRBV27 and TRBJ2-1; perhaps TRBD1 as D (5 bases). The V gene lost 6 bases and the J gene lost 6 bases, with 15 bases spanning the gap. The germline V gene has CDR1 MNHEY and CDR2 SMNVEV (reference sequence). The CDR3 has 14 amino acids. The CDR3 sequence is CASSTEGHFNEQFF. The CDR3 region has the DNA TGTGCCAGCAGCACCGAAGGACACTTCAATGAGCAGTTCTTC.

At least ten counts were recorded for this clonotype. J is TRBJ2-1 and V is TRBV29-1; D might be TRBD1 (5 bases). V lost 5 bases, J lost 15 bases, and 17 bases lay in between. The CDR3 extends over 11 amino acids. Per the germline V gene, CDR1 is SQVTM and CDR2 is ANQGSEA. The CDR3 loop is CSVLQARVGFF. CDR3 coding DNA: TGCAGCGTTTTACAGGCTAGGGTAGGGTTCTTC.

This clonotype was counted at least ten times. The chain has TRBV4-3 and TRBJ1-2; 9 bases map to TRBD1. Per the germline V gene, CDR1 is LGHNA and CDR2 is YSLEER. CDR3 length equals 14 residues. V lost 0 bases and J lost 7; bases outside the gene matches: 3. The CDR3 nucleotides are TGCGCCAGCAGCCAAGAGGGACAGGGACGTGGCTACACCTTC. It yields the protein CASSQEGQGRGYTF.

This clonotype was seen ten or more times. The J gene is TRBJ2-6, the V gene TRBV3-1; no firm D call. With 1 base removed from V and 0 bases from J, the gap between germline ends came to 25 bases. Germline values: CDR1 LGHDT, CDR2 YNNKEL (reference sequence). The CDR3 has 22 residues. CDR3 region: CASSQVGVGQGEPISGANVLTF. In DNA, the CDR3 is TGTGCCAGCAGCCAAGTTGGCGTTGGGCAAGGAGAACCCATCTCTGGGGCCAACGTCCTGACTTTC.

This clonotype is a singleton in its sample. The chain is built from TRBV7-6 and TRBJ2-2; D may match TRBD1 or TRBD2 (6 bases each). This CDR3 spans 15 amino acids. CDR1 and CDR2 from the germline V gene are SGHVS and FNYEAQ. Trimming pared 5 bases from V and 8 bases from J, leaving 18 bases between. The CDR3 region is CASSPLGGGTGELFF. CDR3 DNA sequence: TGTGCCAGCAGCCCTCTAGGGGGAGGAACAGGGGAGCTGTTTTTT.

The sample holds many counts of this clonotype. This chain uses TRBV5-1 with TRBJ2-3; TRBD2 agrees at 13 bases. This CDR3 comprises 18 residues. Germline V gene sequence: CDR1 SGHRS, CDR2 YFSETQ. After removal of 3 bases from V and 4 bases from J, the junction contained 11 bases not matched to a gene. DNA of the CDR3: TGCGCCAGCAGCTCCTCGGGACTAGCGGGGAGAGGGGCAGATACGCAGTATTTT. Encoded protein: CASSSSGLAGRGADTQYF.

The rearrangement uses TRBV7-2 and TRBJ1-3, with D uncertain. Per the germline V gene, CDR1 is SGHTA and CDR2 is FQGNSA. V was pared by 1 base and J by 3 bases, with 7 bases between. CDR3 length: 14 amino acids. The DNA of the CDR3 is TGTGCCAGCAGCTTAGGAGGGAATGGAAACACCATATATTTT. Translated, it gives CASSLGGNGNTIYF.

This clonotype was picked up many times. The V call is TRBV14, the J call TRBJ2-2, with 7 bases fitting TRBD2. After removal of 10 bases from V and 1 base from J, the junction contained 6 bases not matched to a gene. From germline, CDR1 is SGHDN and CDR2 FVKESK. The CDR3 consists of 14 residues. The CDR3 coding sequence is TGTGCCACCAAAGCGGGACTGAACACCGGGGAGCTGTTTTTT. Residues: CATKAGLNTGELFF. The entire variable domain, with the rest obtained from reference TRBV14 and TRBJ2-2, is as follows: EAGVTQFPSHSVIEKGQTVTLRCDPISGHDNLYWYRRVMGKEIKFLLHFVKESKQDESGMPNNRFLAERTGGTYSTLKVQPAELEDSGVYFCATKAGLNTGELFFGEGSRLTVL.

On this clonotype: A much bigger clone sits one base away, suggesting this may be a read error. J is TRBJ2-7 and V is TRBV7-9, with D possibly matching TRBD1 (6 bases). Germline CDR1 reads SEHNR; CDR2 reads FQNEAQ (reference sequence). Trimming left V 5 bases short and J 5 bases short, with 16 bases between. The CDR3 has 14 residues. CDR3 nucleotides: TGTGCCAGCAGCCCCCCTGACAGGAACCACGAGCAGTACTTC. Amino acid sequence: CASSPPDRNHEQYF.

This clonotype was detected many times. This chain uses TRBV11-2 with TRBJ2-1; 7 nucleotides match TRBD1. CDR1 SGHAT and CDR2 FQNNGV come from the germline V gene. The CDR3 runs 17 residues. The V gene end was trimmed by 1 base and the J gene end by 3 bases; junction bases not matched to a gene: 9. The CDR3: CASSLVSLGQLYNEQFF. CDR3 nucleotides: TGTGCCAGCAGCTTAGTCTCATTGGGACAGCTCTACAATGAGCAGTTCTTC.

This clonotype was recorded many times. This sequence joins TRBV9 and TRBJ2-7; 13 nucleotides agree with TRBD2. Trimming at V came to 3 bases and at J to 7 bases, leaving 7 bases not matched to a gene. CDR1 SGDLS and CDR2 YYNGEE come from the germline V gene. The CDR3 loop spans 15 amino acids. CDR3 coding DNA: TGTGCCAGCAGCGCCACTAGCGGGAGGGGAGAAGAGCAGTACTTC. This codes for CASSATSGRGEEQYF.

This clonotype came up many times. V and J are TRBV28 and TRBJ2-7, with 12 bases aligning to TRBD2. CDR1 and CDR2 from the germline V gene are MDHEN and SYDVKM. This CDR3 region has 15 residues. The junction had 7 bases not matched to a gene; V was cut back by 6 bases and J by 4 bases. The chain's CDR3 is CASSRWTSGDYEQYF. The CDR3 nucleotides read TGTGCCAGCAGCCGCTGGACTAGCGGGGATTACGAGCAGTACTTC.

Many counts were recorded for this clonotype. The V and J genes are TRBV3-1 and TRBJ2-7; D might be TRBD2 (5 bases). V was shortened by 5 bases and J by 0 bases, with 26 bases between the two germline ends. Per the germline V gene, CDR1 is LGHDT and CDR2 is YNNKEL (reference sequence). CDR3 size: 19 residues. As DNA, the CDR3 is TGTGCCAGCAGCTCATTCAAGCGGTACCTCGTTTCCGGCTCCTACGAGCAGTACTTC. It yields the protein CASSSFKRYLVSGSYEQYF.

As regards this clonotype: With only one base between it and a far larger clone, this is likely a read error. The genes are TRBV6-1 and TRBJ2-1, with D possibly TRBD1 on 5 matching bases. The germline V gene has CDR1 MNHNS and CDR2 SASEGT. This CDR3 spans 16 amino acids. The germline V and J ends were trimmed by 3 bases and 0 bases, with 12 bases remaining between them. CDR3 amino acids: CASSDVQASSYNEQFF. The CDR3 DNA sequence: TGTGCCAGCAGTGATGTACAGGCGAGCTCCTACAATGAGCAGTTCTTC.